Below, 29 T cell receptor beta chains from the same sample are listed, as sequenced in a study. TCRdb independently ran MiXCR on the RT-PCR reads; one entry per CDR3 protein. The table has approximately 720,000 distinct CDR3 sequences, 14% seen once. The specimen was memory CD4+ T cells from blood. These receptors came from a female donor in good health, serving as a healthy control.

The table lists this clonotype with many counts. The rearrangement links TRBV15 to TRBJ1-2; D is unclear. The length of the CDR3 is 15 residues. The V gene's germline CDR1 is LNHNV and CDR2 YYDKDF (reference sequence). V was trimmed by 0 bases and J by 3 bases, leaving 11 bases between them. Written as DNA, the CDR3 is TGTGCCACCAGCAGAGATCCGGGGTCCTACTATGGCTACACCTTC. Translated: CATSRDPGSYYGYTF. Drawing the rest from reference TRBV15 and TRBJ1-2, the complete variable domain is DAMVIQNPRYQVTQFGKPVTLSCSQTLNHNVMYWYQQKSSQAPKLLFHYYDKDFNNEADTPDNFQSRRPNTSFCFLDIRSPGLGDTAMYLCATSRDPGSYYGYTFGSGTRLTVV.

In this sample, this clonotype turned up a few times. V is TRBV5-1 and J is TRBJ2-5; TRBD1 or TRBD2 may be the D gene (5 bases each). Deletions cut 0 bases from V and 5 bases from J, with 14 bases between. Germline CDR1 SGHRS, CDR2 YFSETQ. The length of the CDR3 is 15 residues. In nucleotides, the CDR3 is TGCGCCAGCAGCTTGGAAGGGACGAGTCTTGAGACCCAGTACTTC. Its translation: CASSLEGTSLETQYF.

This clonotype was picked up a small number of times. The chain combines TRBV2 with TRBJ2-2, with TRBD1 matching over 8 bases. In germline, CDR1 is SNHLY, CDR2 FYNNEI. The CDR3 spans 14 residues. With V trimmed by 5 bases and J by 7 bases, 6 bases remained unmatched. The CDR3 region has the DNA TGTGCCAGCAGTTTTACAGGGGGTAGCGGGGAGCTGTTTTTT. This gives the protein CASSFTGGSGELFF.

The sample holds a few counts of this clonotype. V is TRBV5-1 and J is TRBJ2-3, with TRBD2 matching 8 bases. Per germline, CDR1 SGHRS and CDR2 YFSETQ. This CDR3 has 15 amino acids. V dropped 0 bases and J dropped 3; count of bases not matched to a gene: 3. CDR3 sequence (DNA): TGCGCCAGCAGCTTGGCGTCTAGCGGGACAGATACGCAGTATTTT. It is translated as CASSLASSGTDTQYF.

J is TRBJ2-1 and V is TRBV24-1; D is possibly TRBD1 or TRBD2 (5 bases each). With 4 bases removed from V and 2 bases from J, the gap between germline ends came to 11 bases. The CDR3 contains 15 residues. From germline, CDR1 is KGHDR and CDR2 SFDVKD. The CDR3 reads CATSDWDRTYNEQFF. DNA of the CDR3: TGTGCCACCAGTGACTGGGACCGTACCTACAATGAGCAGTTCTTC.

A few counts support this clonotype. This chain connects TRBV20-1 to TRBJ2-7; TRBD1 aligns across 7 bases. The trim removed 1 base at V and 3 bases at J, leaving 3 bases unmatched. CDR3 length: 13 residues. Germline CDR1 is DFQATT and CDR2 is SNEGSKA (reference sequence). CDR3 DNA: TGCAGTGCTAGAGGCCAGGGGGACTACGAGCAGTACTTC. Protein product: CSARGQGDYEQYF.

The CDR3 protein is CASNRGTSYEQYF. The CDR3 coding sequence is TGTGCCAGTAACAGGGGTACGTCCTACGAGCAGTACTTC. This chain joins TRBV7-9 and TRBJ2-7; TRBD1 agrees at 7 bases. The CDR3 is 13 amino acids. Germline V gene lookup returns CDR1 SEHNR and CDR2 FQNEAQ (reference sequence). The V gene end was trimmed by 9 bases and the J gene end by 1 base; junction bases not matched to a gene: 6.

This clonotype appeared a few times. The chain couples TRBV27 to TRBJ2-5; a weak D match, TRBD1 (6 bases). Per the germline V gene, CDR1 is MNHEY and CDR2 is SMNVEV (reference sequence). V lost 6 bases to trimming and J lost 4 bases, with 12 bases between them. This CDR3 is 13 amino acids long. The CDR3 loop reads CASRSSGVETQYF. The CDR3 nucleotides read TGTGCCAGCAGGTCTTCAGGGGTAGAGACCCAGTACTTC.

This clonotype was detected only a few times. The CDR3 reads CASSPLIESSGNTIYF. CDR3 sequence (DNA): TGTGCCAGCAGCCCTCTCATCGAGTCCTCTGGAAACACCATATATTTT. This chain links TRBV9 with TRBJ1-3; D gene ambiguous. The CDR3 is made up of 16 amino acids. V lost 4 bases and J 0 bases, leaving 14 bases between the germline ends. Germline loops: CDR1 SGDLS, CDR2 YYNGEE.

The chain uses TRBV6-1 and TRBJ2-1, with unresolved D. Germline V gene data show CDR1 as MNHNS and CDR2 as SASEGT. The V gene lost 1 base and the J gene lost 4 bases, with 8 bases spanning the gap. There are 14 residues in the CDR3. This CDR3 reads CASSEVFDYNEQFF. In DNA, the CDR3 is TGTGCCAGCAGTGAAGTCTTTGATTACAATGAGCAGTTCTTC.

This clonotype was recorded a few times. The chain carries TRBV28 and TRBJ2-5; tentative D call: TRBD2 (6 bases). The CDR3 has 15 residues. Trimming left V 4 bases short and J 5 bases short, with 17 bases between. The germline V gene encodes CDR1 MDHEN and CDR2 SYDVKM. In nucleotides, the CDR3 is TGTGCCAGCAGTTCTGCGGGGCCGAATCATGAGACCCAGTACTTC. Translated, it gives CASSSAGPNHETQYF.

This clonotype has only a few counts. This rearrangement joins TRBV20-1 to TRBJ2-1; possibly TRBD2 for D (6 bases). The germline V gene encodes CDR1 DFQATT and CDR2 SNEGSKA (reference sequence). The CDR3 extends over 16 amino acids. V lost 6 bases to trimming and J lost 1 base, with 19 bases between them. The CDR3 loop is CSAPSLPGASYNEQFF. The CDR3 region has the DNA TGCAGTGCCCCATCCCTTCCGGGAGCGTCCTACAATGAGCAGTTCTTC.

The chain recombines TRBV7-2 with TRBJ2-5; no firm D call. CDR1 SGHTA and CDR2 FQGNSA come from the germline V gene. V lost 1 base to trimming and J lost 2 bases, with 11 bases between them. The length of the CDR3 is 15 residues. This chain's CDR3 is CASSLGNSWQETQYF. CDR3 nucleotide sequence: TGTGCCAGCAGCTTAGGGAACTCGTGGCAAGAGACCCAGTACTTC.

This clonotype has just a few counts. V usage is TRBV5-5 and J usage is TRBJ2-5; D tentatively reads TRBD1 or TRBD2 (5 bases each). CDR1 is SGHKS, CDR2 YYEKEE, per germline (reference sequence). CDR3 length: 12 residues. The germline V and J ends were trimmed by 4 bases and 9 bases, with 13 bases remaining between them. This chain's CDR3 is CASSDPLGAQYF. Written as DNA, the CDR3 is TGTGCCAGCAGCGACCCGTTGGGGGCCCAGTACTTC.

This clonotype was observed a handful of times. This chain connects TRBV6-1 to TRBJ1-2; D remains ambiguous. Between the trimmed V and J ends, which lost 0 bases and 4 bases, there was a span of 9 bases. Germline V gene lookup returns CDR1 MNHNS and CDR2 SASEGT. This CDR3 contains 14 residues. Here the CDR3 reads CASSEAVSFYGYTF. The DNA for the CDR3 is TGTGCCAGCAGTGAAGCGGTCAGTTTCTATGGCTACACCTTC.

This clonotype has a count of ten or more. Here the CDR3 reads CSASEMTDTQYF. Written as DNA, the CDR3 is TGCAGTGCTAGCGAGATGACAGATACGCAGTATTTT. This sequence joins TRBV20-1 and TRBJ2-3; D is uncertain. Trimming pared 3 bases from V and 3 bases from J, leaving 7 bases between. The germline CDR1 and CDR2 sequences are DFQATT and SNEGSKA (reference sequence). This CDR3 region has 12 residues.

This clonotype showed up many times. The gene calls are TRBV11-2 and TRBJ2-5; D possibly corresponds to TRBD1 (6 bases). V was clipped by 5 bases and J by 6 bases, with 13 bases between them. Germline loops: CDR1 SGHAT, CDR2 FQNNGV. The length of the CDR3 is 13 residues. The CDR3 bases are TGTGCCAGCAGCCCAGGGGTTAGGCAGACCCAGTACTTC. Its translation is CASSPGVRQTQYF.

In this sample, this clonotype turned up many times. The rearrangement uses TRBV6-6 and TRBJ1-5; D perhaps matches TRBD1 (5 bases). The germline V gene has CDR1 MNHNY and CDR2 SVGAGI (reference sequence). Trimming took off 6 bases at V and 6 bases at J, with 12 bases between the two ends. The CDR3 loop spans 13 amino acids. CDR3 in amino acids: CASSTGGRQPQHF. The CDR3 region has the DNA TGTGCCAGCAGCACAGGAGGACGTCAGCCCCAGCATTTT.

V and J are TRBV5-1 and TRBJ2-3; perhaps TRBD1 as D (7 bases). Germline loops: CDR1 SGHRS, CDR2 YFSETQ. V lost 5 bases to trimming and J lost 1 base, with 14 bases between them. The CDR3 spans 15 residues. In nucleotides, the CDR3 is TGCGCCAGCAGGGAGGGACAGTTAGGCACAGATACGCAGTATTTT. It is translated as CASREGQLGTDTQYF.

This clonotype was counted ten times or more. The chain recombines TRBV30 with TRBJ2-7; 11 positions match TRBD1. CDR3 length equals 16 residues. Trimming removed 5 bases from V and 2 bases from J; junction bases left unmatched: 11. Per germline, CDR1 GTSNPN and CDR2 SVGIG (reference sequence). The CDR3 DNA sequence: TGTGCCTGGGGGACCTATGGACAGGGGGCGACCTACGAGCAGTACTTC. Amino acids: CAWGTYGQGATYEQYF.

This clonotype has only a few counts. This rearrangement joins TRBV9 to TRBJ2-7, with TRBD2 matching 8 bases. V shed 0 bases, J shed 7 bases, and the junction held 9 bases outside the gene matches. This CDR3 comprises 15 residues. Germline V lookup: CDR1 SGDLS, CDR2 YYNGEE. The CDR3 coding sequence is TGTGCCAGCAGCGTAGGGGGTAGCGGGGTTCGTGAGCAGTACTTC. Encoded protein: CASSVGGSGVREQYF. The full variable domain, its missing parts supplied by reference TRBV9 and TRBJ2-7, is DSGVTQTPKHLITATGQRVTLRCSPRSGDLSVYWYQQSLDQGLQFLIQYYNGEERAKGNILERFSAQQFPDLHSELNLSSLELGDSALYFCASSVGGSGVREQYFGPGTRLTVT.

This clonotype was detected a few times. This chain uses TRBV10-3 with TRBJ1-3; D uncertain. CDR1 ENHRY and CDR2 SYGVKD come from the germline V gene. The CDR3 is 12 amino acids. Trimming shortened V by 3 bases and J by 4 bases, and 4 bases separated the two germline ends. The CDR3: CAISELGNTIYF. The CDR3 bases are TGTGCCATCAGTGAACTAGGAAACACCATATATTTT.

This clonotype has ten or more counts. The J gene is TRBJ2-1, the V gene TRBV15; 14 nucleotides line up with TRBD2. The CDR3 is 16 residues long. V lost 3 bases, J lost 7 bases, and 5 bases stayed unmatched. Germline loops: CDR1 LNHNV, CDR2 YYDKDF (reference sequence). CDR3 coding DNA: TGTGCCACCAGCAGGGGGACTAGCGGGAGACTGAATGAGCAGTTCTTC. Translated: CATSRGTSGRLNEQFF.

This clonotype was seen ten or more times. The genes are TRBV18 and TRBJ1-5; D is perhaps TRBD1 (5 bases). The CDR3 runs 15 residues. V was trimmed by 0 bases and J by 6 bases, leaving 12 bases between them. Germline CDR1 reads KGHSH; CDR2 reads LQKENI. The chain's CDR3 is CASSPPLGVGQPQHF. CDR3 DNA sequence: TGTGCCAGCTCACCACCGCTGGGGGTTGGTCAGCCCCAGCATTTT.

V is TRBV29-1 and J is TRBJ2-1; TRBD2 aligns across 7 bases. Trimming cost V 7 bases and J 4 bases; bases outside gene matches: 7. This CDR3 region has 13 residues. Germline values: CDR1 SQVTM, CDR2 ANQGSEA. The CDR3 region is CSGGGDPYNEQFF. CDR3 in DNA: TGCAGCGGGGGAGGGGACCCGTACAATGAGCAGTTCTTC.

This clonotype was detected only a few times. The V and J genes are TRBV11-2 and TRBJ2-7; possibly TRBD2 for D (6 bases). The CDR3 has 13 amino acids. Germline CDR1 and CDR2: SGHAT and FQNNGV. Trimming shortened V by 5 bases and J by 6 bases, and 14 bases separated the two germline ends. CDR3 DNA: TGTGCCAGCAGCCCACACAGCGGGTCCGAGCAGTACTTC. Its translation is CASSPHSGSEQYF.

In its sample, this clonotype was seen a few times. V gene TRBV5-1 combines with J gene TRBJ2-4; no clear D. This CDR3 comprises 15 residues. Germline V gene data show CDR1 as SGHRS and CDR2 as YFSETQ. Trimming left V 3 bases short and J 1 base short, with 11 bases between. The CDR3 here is CASSSDHGAKNIQYF. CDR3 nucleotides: TGCGCCAGCAGCTCGGACCATGGGGCCAAAAACATTCAGTACTTC.

CDR3 bases: TGTGCCAGCAGTTTTGGGACGGGAGGGAAAGCCGGGGAGCTGTTTTTT. Translating gives CASSFGTGGKAGELFF. This chain uses TRBV12-3 or TRBV12-4 with TRBJ2-2; 8 nucleotides agree with TRBD2. V lost 3 bases and J lost 6; bases outside the gene matches: 9. There are 16 residues in the CDR3.

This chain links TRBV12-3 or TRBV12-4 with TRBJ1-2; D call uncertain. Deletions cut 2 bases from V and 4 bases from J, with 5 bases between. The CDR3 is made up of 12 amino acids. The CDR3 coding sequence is TGTGCCAGCAGTTTAAATTTCTATGGCTACACCTTC. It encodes CASSLNFYGYTF.